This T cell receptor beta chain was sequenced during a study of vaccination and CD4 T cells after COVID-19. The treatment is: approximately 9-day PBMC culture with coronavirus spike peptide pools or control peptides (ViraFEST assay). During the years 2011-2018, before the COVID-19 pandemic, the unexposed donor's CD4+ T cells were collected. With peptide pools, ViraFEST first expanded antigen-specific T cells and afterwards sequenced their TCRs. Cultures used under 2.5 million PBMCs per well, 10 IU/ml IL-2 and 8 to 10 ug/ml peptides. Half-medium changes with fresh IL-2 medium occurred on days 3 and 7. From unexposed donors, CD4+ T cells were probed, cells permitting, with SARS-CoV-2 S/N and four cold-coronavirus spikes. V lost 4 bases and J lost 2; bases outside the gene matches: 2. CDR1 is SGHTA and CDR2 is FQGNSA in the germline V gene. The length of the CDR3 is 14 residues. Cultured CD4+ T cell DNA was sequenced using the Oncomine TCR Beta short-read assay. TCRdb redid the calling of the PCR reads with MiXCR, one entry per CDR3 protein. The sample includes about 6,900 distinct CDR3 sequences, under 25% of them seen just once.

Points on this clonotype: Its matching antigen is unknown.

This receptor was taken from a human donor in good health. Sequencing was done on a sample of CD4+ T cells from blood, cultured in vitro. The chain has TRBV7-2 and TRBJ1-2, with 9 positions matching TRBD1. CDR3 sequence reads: CASSSDRGNYGYTF. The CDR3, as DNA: TGTGCCAGCAGCTCAGACAGGGGGAACTATGGCTACACCTTC.